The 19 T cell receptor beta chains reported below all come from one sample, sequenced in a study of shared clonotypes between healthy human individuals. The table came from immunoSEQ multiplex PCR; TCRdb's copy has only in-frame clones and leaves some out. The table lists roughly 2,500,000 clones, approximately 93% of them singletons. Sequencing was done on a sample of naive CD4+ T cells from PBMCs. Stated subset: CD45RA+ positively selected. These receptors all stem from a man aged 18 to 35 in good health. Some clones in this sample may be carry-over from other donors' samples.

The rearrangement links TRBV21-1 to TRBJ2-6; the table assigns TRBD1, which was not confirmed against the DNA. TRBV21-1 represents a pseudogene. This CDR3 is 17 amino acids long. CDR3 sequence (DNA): TGTGCCAGCAGCAAAGTCCACAGGGGGCCTGGGGCCAACGTCCTGACTTTC. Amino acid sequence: CASSKVHRGPGANVLTF.

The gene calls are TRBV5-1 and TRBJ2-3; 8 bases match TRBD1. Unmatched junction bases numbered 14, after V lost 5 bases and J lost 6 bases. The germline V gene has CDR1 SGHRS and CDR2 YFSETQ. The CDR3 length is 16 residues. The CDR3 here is CASSLTPGGAGDTQYF. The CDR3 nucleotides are TGCGCCAGCAGTTTGACTCCAGGGGGCGCCGGGGATACGCAGTATTTT.

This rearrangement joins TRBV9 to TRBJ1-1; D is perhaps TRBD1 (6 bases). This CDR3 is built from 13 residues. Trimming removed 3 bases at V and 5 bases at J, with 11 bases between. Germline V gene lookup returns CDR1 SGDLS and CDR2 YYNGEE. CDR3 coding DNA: TGTGCCAGCAGCGCAGGGGAGGGGACTGAAGCTTTCTTT. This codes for CASSAGEGTEAFF.

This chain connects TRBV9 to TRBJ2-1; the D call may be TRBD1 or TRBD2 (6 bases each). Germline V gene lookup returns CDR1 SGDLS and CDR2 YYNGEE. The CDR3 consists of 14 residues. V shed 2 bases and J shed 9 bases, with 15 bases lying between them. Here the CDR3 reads CASSVRGLTGEQFF. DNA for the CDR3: TGTGCCAGCAGCGTCCGGGGGCTAACCGGTGAGCAGTTCTTC.

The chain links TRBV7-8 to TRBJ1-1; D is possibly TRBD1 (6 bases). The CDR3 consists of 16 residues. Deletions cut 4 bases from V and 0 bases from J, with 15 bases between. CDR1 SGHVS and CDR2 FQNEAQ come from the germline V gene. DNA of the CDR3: TGTGCCAGCAGCTCATTCAGGGGATTTATGAACACTGAAGCTTTCTTT. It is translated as CASSSFRGFMNTEAFF.

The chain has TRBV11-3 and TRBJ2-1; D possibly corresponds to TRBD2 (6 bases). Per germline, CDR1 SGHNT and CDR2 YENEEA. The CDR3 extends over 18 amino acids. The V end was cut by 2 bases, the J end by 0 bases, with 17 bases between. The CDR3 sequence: CASSLNRLGGASYNEQFF. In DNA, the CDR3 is TGTGCCAGCAGCTTAAATCGGTTGGGCGGGGCCTCCTACAATGAGCAGTTCTTC.

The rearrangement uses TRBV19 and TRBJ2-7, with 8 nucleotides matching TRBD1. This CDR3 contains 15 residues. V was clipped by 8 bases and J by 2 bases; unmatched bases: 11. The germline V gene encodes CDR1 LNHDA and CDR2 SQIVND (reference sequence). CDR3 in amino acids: CASAEQGVAAYEQYF. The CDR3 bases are TGTGCCAGTGCTGAACAGGGGGTCGCCGCCTACGAGCAGTACTTC.

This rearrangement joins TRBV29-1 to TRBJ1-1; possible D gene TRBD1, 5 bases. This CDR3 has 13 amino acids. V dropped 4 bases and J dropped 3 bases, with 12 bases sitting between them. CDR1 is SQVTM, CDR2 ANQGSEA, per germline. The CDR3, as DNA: TGCAGCGTTGTGACAGTGCACTACACTGAAGCTTTCTTT. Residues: CSVVTVHYTEAFF.

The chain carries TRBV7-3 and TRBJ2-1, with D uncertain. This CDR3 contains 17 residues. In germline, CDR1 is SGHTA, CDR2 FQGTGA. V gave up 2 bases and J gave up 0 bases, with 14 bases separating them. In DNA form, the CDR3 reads TGTGCCAGCAGCTTATTCGGGCCCACGAGCTCCTACAATGAGCAGTTCTTC. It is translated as CASSLFGPTSSYNEQFF.

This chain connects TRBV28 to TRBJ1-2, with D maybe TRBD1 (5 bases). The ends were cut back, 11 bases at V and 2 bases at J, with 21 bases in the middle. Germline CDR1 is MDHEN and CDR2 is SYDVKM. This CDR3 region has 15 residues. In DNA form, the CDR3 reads TGTGCCGCTGAAGCTCCGGGAGGGGTAAACTATGGCTACACCTTC. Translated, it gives CAAEAPGGVNYGYTF.

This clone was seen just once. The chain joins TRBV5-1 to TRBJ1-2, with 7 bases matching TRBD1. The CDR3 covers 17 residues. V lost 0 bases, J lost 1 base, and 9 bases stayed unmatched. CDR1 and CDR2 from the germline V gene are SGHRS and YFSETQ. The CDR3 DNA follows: TGCGCCAGCAGCTTGGTTTTCAGGGGGGACCTTAACTATGGCTACACCTTC. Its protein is CASSLVFRGDLNYGYTF. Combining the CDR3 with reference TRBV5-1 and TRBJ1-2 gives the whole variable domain KAGVTQTPRYLIKTRGQQVTLSCSPISGHRSVSWYQQTPGQGLQFLFEYFSETQRNKGNFPGRFSGRQFSNSRSEMNVSTLELGDSALYLCASSLVFRGDLNYGYTFGSGTRLTVV.

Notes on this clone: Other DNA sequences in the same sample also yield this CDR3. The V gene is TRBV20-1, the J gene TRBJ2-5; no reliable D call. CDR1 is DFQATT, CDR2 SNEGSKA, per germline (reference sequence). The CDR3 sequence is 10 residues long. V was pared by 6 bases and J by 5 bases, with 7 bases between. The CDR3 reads CSASVETQYF. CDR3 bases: TGCAGTGCCTCAGTGGAGACCCAGTACTTC.

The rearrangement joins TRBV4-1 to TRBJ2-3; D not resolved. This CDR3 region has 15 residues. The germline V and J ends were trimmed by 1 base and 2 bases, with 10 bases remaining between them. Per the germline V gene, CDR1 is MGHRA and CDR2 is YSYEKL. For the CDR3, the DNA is TGCGCCAGCAGCCAAGGCCATTACAACACAGATACGCAGTATTTT. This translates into CASSQGHYNTDTQYF.

This CDR3 is CASSRVSGQSVVIQYF. CDR3 nucleotide sequence: TGTGCCAGCAGCCGAGTATCGGGACAGAGCGTGGTCATTCAGTACTTC. The V and J genes are TRBV4-2 and TRBJ2-4; 7 bases are shared with TRBD1. The CDR3 is made up of 16 amino acids. CDR1 and CDR2 from the germline V gene are LGHNA and YNFKEQ. With 4 bases clipped from V and 9 bases from J, the junction kept 15 bases outside the gene matches.

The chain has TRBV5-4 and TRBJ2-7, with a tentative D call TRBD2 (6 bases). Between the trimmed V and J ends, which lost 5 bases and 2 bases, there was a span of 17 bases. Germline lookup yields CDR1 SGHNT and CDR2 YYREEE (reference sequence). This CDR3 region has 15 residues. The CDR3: CASRPGRMGPYEQYF. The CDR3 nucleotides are TGTGCCAGCAGGCCGGGGAGGATGGGACCCTACGAGCAGTACTTC.

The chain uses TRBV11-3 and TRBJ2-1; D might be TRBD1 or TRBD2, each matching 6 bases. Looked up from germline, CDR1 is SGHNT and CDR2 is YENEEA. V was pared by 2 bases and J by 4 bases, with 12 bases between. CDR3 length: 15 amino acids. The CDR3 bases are TGTGCCAGCAGCTTAAGGGGGGACTTATACAATGAGCAGTTCTTC. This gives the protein CASSLRGDLYNEQFF.

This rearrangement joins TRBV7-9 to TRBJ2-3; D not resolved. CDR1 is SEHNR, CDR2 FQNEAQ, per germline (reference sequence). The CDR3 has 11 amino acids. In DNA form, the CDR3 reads TGTGCGGGGTGGGCGGTAGATACGCAGTATTTT. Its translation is CAGWAVDTQYF.

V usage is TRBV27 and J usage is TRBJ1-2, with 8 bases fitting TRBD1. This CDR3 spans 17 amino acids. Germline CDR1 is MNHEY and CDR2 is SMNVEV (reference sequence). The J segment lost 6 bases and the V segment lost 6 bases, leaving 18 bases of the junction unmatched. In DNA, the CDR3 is TGTGCCAGCAGCCCCGGGACAGGAGGACCTCAGAGGAATGGCTACACCTTC. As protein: CASSPGTGGPQRNGYTF.

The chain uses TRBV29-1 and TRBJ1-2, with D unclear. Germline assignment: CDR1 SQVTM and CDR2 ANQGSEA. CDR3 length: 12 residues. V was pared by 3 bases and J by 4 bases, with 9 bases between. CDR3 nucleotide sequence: TGCAGCGTTGAGAATGGGTTCTATGGCTACACCTTC. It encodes CSVENGFYGYTF.